The text below deals with one T cell receptor (beta chain). Its antigen is as yet unknown. These data are taken from a study of T cell responses to AZD1222 COVID-19 vaccine. The CDR3 has 12 residues. The V end lost 2 bases, the J end lost 4 bases, and 5 bases lay between the germline ends. Germline lookup yields CDR1 KGHSH and CDR2 LQKENI. Study results and limitations: Only six individuals given AZD1222 were seropositive at baseline. Donors in the cohort were predominantly white British and more often female, and clonal diversity was possibly underestimated.

Sequenced by immunoSEQ multiplex PCR; TCRdb stores in-frame clones only, minus some. The sample lists more than 95,000 clones, 75% to 90% occurring once. The TCR comes from an adult who received the AZD1222 COVID-19 vaccine. The specimen was peripheral blood, collected 28 days after the second AZD1222 dose. The chain employs TRBV18 and TRBJ2-5; D is uncertain. CDR3 sequence: CASSPYGETQYF. CDR3 nucleotides: TGTGCCAGCTCACCATACGGAGAGACCCAGTACTTC.